Following are 21 T cell receptor beta chains from one sample sequenced in a study of cytomegalovirus exposure and HLA in healthy donors. A multiplex PCR was run with 60 Vbeta primers and 13 Jbeta primers. TCRdb's copy holds only in-frame clones and misses some; the assay was immunoSEQ multiplex PCR. The sample has around 76,000 clones, and its top ten clones hold over 4.5%. The sample comprised PBMCs. The receptor set was obtained from a man between 35 and 55 years old in good health and CMV-seronegative.

V usage is TRBV30 and J usage is TRBJ2-5, with a tentative D call TRBD2 (6 bases). Looked up from germline, CDR1 is GTSNPN and CDR2 is SVGIG (reference sequence). This CDR3 has 11 amino acids. V was clipped by 5 bases and J by 5 bases, with 9 bases between them. The CDR3: CAWAGRETQYF. CDR3 nucleotides: TGTGCCTGGGCAGGGAGGGAGACCCAGTACTTC.

The J gene is TRBJ2-7, the V gene TRBV6-5; D is perhaps TRBD2 (5 bases). From germline, CDR1 is MNHEY and CDR2 SVGAGI. This CDR3 has 11 amino acids. Trimming took off 6 bases at V and 6 bases at J, with 9 bases between the two ends. Written as DNA, the CDR3 is TGTGCCAGCAGAGGAGGAGTCGAGCAGTACTTC. It yields the protein CASRGGVEQYF.

The chain links TRBV6-5 to TRBJ2-5; 7 nucleotides match TRBD1. CDR1 and CDR2 from the germline V gene are MNHEY and SVGAGI. Germline trimming cut 6 bases from V and 4 bases from J; bases unmatched to any gene: 8. This CDR3 has 14 amino acids. CDR3 loop: CASRIGTARETQYF. The CDR3 DNA is TGTGCCAGCAGGATCGGGACAGCCAGAGAGACCCAGTACTTC.

The chain combines TRBV5-6 with TRBJ1-2, with TRBD1 matching 9 bases. This CDR3 has 13 amino acids. Germline trimming cut 4 bases from V and 7 bases from J; bases unmatched to any gene: 5. The germline V gene has CDR1 SGHDT and CDR2 YYEEEE. CDR3 DNA sequence: TGTGCCAGCAGCCGGGACAGGGATGGTGGCTACACCTTC. It yields the protein CASSRDRDGGYTF.

The V call is TRBV6-5, the J call TRBJ2-3; the D gene is possibly TRBD2 (7 bases). This CDR3 comprises 15 residues. The germline CDR1 and CDR2 sequences are MNHEY and SVGAGI. Trimming removed 3 bases at V and 0 bases at J, with 10 bases between. The CDR3 spells CASSYRGASTDTQYF. The CDR3 DNA reads TGTGCCAGCAGTTATCGGGGGGCAAGCACAGATACGCAGTATTTT.

The genes are TRBV5-6 and TRBJ1-1, with D unclear. This CDR3 region has 16 residues. CDR1 is SGHDT and CDR2 is YYEEEE in the germline V gene. Trimming cost V 0 bases and J 1 base, with 13 bases left between them. For the CDR3, the DNA is TGTGCCAGCAGCTTGGTTTGGAGGGCGGGGAACACTGAAGCTTTCTTT. Translated, it gives CASSLVWRAGNTEAFF.

The chain carries TRBV30 and TRBJ1-1; the D gene is possibly TRBD1 (5 bases). The CDR3 contains 14 residues. V was shortened by 8 bases and J by 1 base, with 17 bases between the two germline ends. Germline values: CDR1 GTSNPN, CDR2 SVGIG (reference sequence). Here the CDR3 reads CARVSGGPNTEAFF. The CDR3 bases are TGTGCCCGGGTAAGCGGGGGTCCGAACACTGAAGCTTTCTTT.

The rearrangement joins TRBV10-2 to TRBJ1-6, with a tentative D call TRBD1 (5 bases). The V and J ends lost 2 bases and 10 bases respectively, with 12 bases between them. Germline loops: CDR1 WSHSY, CDR2 SAAADI. The CDR3 consists of 14 residues. In DNA, the CDR3 is TGCGCCAGCAGTGAGGCAGGGCCAGGGTCACCCCTCCACTTT. It yields the protein CASSEAGPGSPLHF.

The rearrangement joins TRBV4-2 to TRBJ2-1, with 10 bases fitting TRBD1. This CDR3 has 16 residues. Germline CDR1 LGHNA, CDR2 YNFKEQ. The V gene end was trimmed by 3 bases and the J gene end by 5 bases; junction bases not matched to a gene: 7. CDR3 sequence (DNA): TGTGCCAGCAGCCAGTATCGCGGGACAGGGGACAATGAGCAGTTCTTC. Amino acids: CASSQYRGTGDNEQFF.

The V and J genes are TRBV6-5 and TRBJ1-5, with D hard to call. Germline V gene data show CDR1 as MNHEY and CDR2 as SVGAGI. The CDR3 has 12 residues. V lost 2 bases to trimming and J lost 4 bases, with 3 bases between them. The DNA for the CDR3 is TGTGCCAGCAGTTACCTAAATCAGCCCCAGCATTTT. It encodes CASSYLNQPQHF.

V usage is TRBV19 and J usage is TRBJ1-1; D possibly corresponds to TRBD1 (5 bases). With 3 bases removed from V and 5 bases from J, the gap between germline ends came to 13 bases. The CDR3 has 14 residues. Germline V lookup: CDR1 LNHDA, CDR2 SQIVND (reference sequence). This CDR3 reads CASSIGSQGTEAFF. As DNA, the CDR3 is TGTGCCAGTAGTATTGGATCGCAGGGAACTGAAGCTTTCTTT.

V and J are TRBV10-3 and TRBJ1-2, with a tentative D call TRBD1 (6 bases). The CDR3 runs to 12 residues. CDR1 is ENHRY, CDR2 SYGVKD, per germline. V shed 7 bases and J shed 5 bases, with 11 bases lying between them. CDR3 DNA: TGTGCCATCACCCAAACAGGGTATGGCTACACCTTC. It codes for CAITQTGYGYTF.

On this clone itself: An end of the junction does not agree with germline; a read error may underlie this. The chain combines TRBV7-8 with TRBJ2-5; 9 nucleotides match TRBD2. There are 13 residues in the CDR3. CDR1 is SGHVS and CDR2 is FQNEAQ in the germline V gene. The CDR3 nucleotides are TGTGCCAGCAGCTTAGCGTCGGGACTAGCCCGGAACTTC. Translated, it gives CASSLASGLARNF. Supplemented by reference TRBV7-8 and TRBJ2-5, the full variable domain reads GAGVSQSPRYKVAKRGQDVALRCDPISGHVSLFWYQQALGQGPEFLTYFQNEAQLDKSGLPSDRFFAERPEGSVSTLKIQRTQQEDSAVYLCASSLASGLARNFGPGTRLLVL.

The V and J genes are TRBV7-8 and TRBJ1-4; D is ambiguous. Per the germline V gene, CDR1 is SGHVS and CDR2 is FQNEAQ. The V end lost 1 base, the J end lost 5 bases, and 8 bases lay between the germline ends. The CDR3 loop spans 14 amino acids. The CDR3 DNA is TGTGCCAGCAGCTTAGGGAACGGGAATGAAAAACTGTTTTTT. Its translation: CASSLGNGNEKLFF.

V is TRBV2 and J is TRBJ2-7; D is unclear. Trimming removed 4 bases at V and 2 bases at J, with 9 bases between. Germline lookup yields CDR1 SNHLY and CDR2 FYNNEI. CDR3 length equals 13 residues. CDR3 sequence reads: CASSGDTPYEQYF. The CDR3 DNA sequence: TGTGCCAGCAGTGGTGACACTCCCTACGAGCAGTACTTC.

The V gene is TRBV10-3, the J gene TRBJ1-5; no definite D call. Germline assignment: CDR1 ENHRY and CDR2 SYGVKD. The CDR3 is made up of 16 amino acids. The V end lost 0 bases, the J end lost 2 bases, and 11 bases lay between the germline ends. The CDR3 protein is CAISESGGLRNQPQHF. The CDR3 nucleotides read TGTGCCATCAGTGAGTCTGGTGGACTTCGCAATCAGCCCCAGCATTTT.

The chain couples TRBV16 to TRBJ2-7; the match to TRBD1 covers 8 bases. The CDR3 runs 15 residues. The V and J ends lost 2 bases and 3 bases, in that order; junction bases with no gene match: 6. Germline CDR1 and CDR2: KGHSY and FQNENV. The CDR3 nucleotides read TGTGCCAGCAGCCAAAGGACAGGGCCCCACTACGAGCAGTACTTC. This gives the protein CASSQRTGPHYEQYF.

The V call is TRBV18, the J call TRBJ2-2; 8 bases are shared with TRBD1. Germline V gene data show CDR1 as KGHSH and CDR2 as LQKENI. Trimming removed 3 bases from V and 3 bases from J; junction bases left unmatched: 9. CDR3 length: 17 residues. The CDR3 DNA is TGTGCCAGCTCACCCCCCGACAGGGGAGGTTACACCGGGGAGCTGTTTTTT. Translation gives CASSPPDRGGYTGELFF.

V usage is TRBV7-2 and J usage is TRBJ2-1; 7 bases agree with TRBD1. The CDR3 loop spans 13 amino acids. The V and J ends lost 5 bases and 7 bases, in that order; junction bases with no gene match: 5. Germline CDR1 reads SGHTA; CDR2 reads FQGNSA. In DNA form, the CDR3 reads TGTGCCAGCAGCCGACGGGACAGAAATGAGCAGTTCTTC. Translated, it gives CASSRRDRNEQFF. The complete variable domain, with remaining parts taken from reference TRBV7-2 and TRBJ2-1, reads GAGVSQSPSNKVTEKGKDVELRCDPISGHTALYWYRQSLGQGLEFLIYFQGNSAPDKSGLPSDRFSAERTGGSVSTLTIQRTQQEDSAVYLCASSRRDRNEQFFGPGTRLTVL.

The genes are TRBV29-1 and TRBJ1-2, with D perhaps matching TRBD1 (5 bases). V lost 0 bases and J lost 4, with 15 bases in between. Germline V gene sequence: CDR1 SQVTM, CDR2 ANQGSEA. The CDR3 covers 15 residues. CDR3: CSVEDGTGESYGYTF. CDR3 DNA: TGCAGCGTTGAAGACGGGACGGGGGAAAGCTATGGCTACACCTTC.

J is TRBJ2-7 and V is TRBV27; 14 nucleotides align to TRBD2. With 5 bases clipped from V and 3 bases from J, the junction kept 0 bases outside the gene matches. CDR1 and CDR2 from the germline V gene are MNHEY and SMNVEV (reference sequence). This CDR3 has 14 residues. CDR3 sequence reads: CASSGLAGGYEQYF. Written as DNA, the CDR3 is TGTGCCAGCAGTGGACTAGCGGGAGGCTACGAGCAGTACTTC.